This T cell receptor (beta chain) was observed in a study of blood T cell repertoires in COVID-19. The overall study: Sites in the United States, Italy and Spain provided acute and convalescent COVID-19 samples. PBMCs, B-cell-depleted T cells, or T cells were the source of the cDNA or gDNA that made up the material.

This CDR3 has 13 residues. Germline CDR1 and CDR2: SGHNT and YYREEE (reference sequence). The V gene end was trimmed by 2 bases and the J gene end by 7 bases; junction bases not matched to a gene: 5. Original processing methods: Quantification of nucleated cells was approximated via reference gene primer amplification. Clones were sequenced by immunoSEQ multiplex PCR, and TCRdb holds only the in-frame ones, with some missing. D and trimming come from the DNA, and the V and J calls and clone size come from that table. The sample includes under 250,000 clones, 89% of them seen just once. This receptor was taken from a man in his 60s who had recovered from COVID-19. The chain joins TRBV5-4 to TRBJ1-2; 7 nucleotides align to TRBD1. Source material: peripheral blood. CDR3 DNA: TGTGCCAGCAGCTTCGGACAGGATAGTGGCTACACCTTC. Protein sequence: CASSFGQDSGYTF.